The source of this T cell receptor beta chain is a study of CD8 T cells in Susac syndrome. The CDR3 length is 16 residues. V gave up 3 bases and J gave up 7 bases; unmatched junction bases: 12. Germline assignment: CDR1 LNHNV and CDR2 YYDKDF (reference sequence). Points on this clonotype: Its cognate antigen is unknown.

General observations from the study: The study's TCR sequencing and HLA analysis covered a relatively small number of individuals, and the study acknowledged this.

Reverse transcription of roughly 0.5 to 1 ug RNA used random hexamers. The authors amplified TCR beta CDR3 across 54 Vbeta and 13 Jbeta using immunoSEQ multiplex PCR. TCRdb analysed the immunoSEQ multiplex PCR reads with MiXCR anew, one entry per CDR3 protein. The table includes approximately 200,000 distinct CDR3 sequences, approximately 96% detected once. Sample: CD4+ T cells from PBMCs. The clonotype comes from a human donor with multiple sclerosis. The J gene is TRBJ1-2, the V gene TRBV15; 9 bases match TRBD1. The CDR3 here is CATSSQMGQGFGGYTF. CDR3 sequence (DNA): TGTGCCACCAGCAGCCAGATGGGACAGGGATTCGGTGGCTACACCTTC.